These 22 T cell receptor beta chains came from one sample sequenced in a study of T cell changes during pregnancy in multiple sclerosis. Data came from immunoSEQ multiplex PCR; TCRdb stores just in-frame clones and leaves some out. The sample holds 60,000 to 90,000 clones, approximately 91% seen once. The specimen was peripheral blood, collected before pregnancy. The source of these receptors is a female donor with multiple sclerosis, enrolled in a pregnancy study.

The chain joins TRBV7-3 to TRBJ2-2, with TRBD1 matching 7 bases. The CDR3 consists of 17 residues. V lost 6 bases to trimming and J lost 5 bases; unmatched junction nucleotides: 15. Germline CDR1 and CDR2: SGHTA and FQGTGA. CDR3 coding DNA: TGTGCCAGCAGTTCCCGCGCTCCGACAGGGAATACCGGGGAGCTGTTTTTT. Its protein product is CASSSRAPTGNTGELFF.

This sequence joins TRBV7-8 and TRBJ1-2; D is ambiguous. Trimming removed 5 bases at V and 1 base at J, with 11 bases between. The CDR3 loop spans 14 amino acids. Germline CDR1 SGHVS, CDR2 FQNEAQ. The CDR3 protein is CASSNGGGNYGYTF. CDR3 coding DNA: TGTGCCAGCAGCAACGGCGGCGGTAACTATGGCTACACCTTC.

The rearrangement links TRBV7-2 to TRBJ1-2, with D unresolved. Germline values: CDR1 SGHTA, CDR2 FQGNSA. The CDR3 covers 14 residues. V shed 1 base and J shed 0 bases, with 6 bases lying between them. The CDR3 sequence is CASSLGPSNYGYTF. CDR3 sequence (DNA): TGTGCCAGCAGCTTAGGGCCCTCTAACTATGGCTACACCTTC.

The rearrangement joins TRBV18 to TRBJ1-2, with 8 bases lining up with TRBD1. CDR1 and CDR2 (germline): KGHSH, LQKENI. V gave up 5 bases and J gave up 7 bases; unmatched junction bases: 21. The CDR3 sequence is 18 residues long. The CDR3 is CASSSIIRTGGGTIGYTF. CDR3 nucleotides: TGTGCCAGCTCATCTATCATTCGAACAGGGGGAGGAACTATTGGCTACACCTTC.

V is TRBV5-1 and J is TRBJ2-5; 7 positions match TRBD2. This CDR3 is built from 13 residues. V lost 4 bases and J lost 5; bases outside the gene matches: 5. From germline, CDR1 is SGHRS and CDR2 YFSETQ. The CDR3 region is CASSLTSLETQYF. For the CDR3, the DNA is TGCGCCAGCAGCCTGACTAGCCTTGAGACCCAGTACTTC.

This rearrangement joins TRBV13 to TRBJ1-4, with TRBD1 identical over 11 bases. The CDR3 totals 15 residues. Germline CDR1 is PRHDT and CDR2 is FYEKMQ (reference sequence). The J segment lost 7 bases and the V segment lost 5 bases, leaving 6 bases of the junction unmatched. This CDR3 is CASSGTGTGGEKLFF. The CDR3 nucleotides are TGTGCCAGCAGCGGAACCGGGACAGGGGGTGAAAAACTGTTTTTT. Full variable domain (remainder filled in from reference TRBV13 and TRBJ1-4): AAGVIQSPRHLIKEKRETATLKCYPIPRHDTVYWYQQGPGQDPQFLISFYEKMQSDKGSIPDRFSAQQFSDYHSELNMSSLELGDSALYFCASSGTGTGGEKLFFGSGTQLSVL.

The CDR3: CASSVGQGRSYNSPLHF. DNA of the CDR3: TGTGCCAGCAGCGTAGGACAGGGCCGCTCCTATAATTCACCCCTCCACTTT. This sequence joins TRBV9 and TRBJ1-6; 7 bases match TRBD1. Germline-derived CDR1 and CDR2 are SGDLS and YYNGEE. This CDR3 is built from 17 residues. V shed 0 bases, J shed 0 bases, and the junction held 3 bases outside the gene matches. The full variable domain, rest sourced from reference TRBV9 and TRBJ1-6, is DSGVTQTPKHLITATGQRVTLRCSPRSGDLSVYWYQQSLDQGLQFLIQYYNGEERAKGNILERFSAQQFPDLHSELNLSSLELGDSALYFCASSVGQGRSYNSPLHFGNGTRLTVT.

The chain is built from TRBV12-2 and TRBJ1-2. TRBV12-2 is flagged as a pseudogene. This CDR3 comprises 14 residues. CDR3 DNA sequence: TGTGCAAGTCGCTTCCGGCGGCGTGACTATGGCTACACCTTC. Protein: CASRFRRRDYGYTF.

The chain joins TRBV10-3 to TRBJ1-5; D unclear. The CDR3 has 19 amino acids. Trimming removed 0 bases at V and 4 bases at J, with 22 bases between. CDR1 is ENHRY and CDR2 is SYGVKD in the germline V gene. As DNA, the CDR3 is TGTGCCATCAGTGAGTCGAGTCGAGTATTGGGCAGGTTTAATCAGCCCCAGCATTTT. Its translation is CAISESSRVLGRFNQPQHF.

The chain links TRBV2 to TRBJ2-7; D is ambiguous. This CDR3 region has 13 residues. V was clipped by 2 bases and J by 2 bases, with 7 bases between them. Germline CDR1 SNHLY, CDR2 FYNNEI. Here the CDR3 reads CASSEPTTYEQYF. The DNA for the CDR3 is TGTGCCAGCAGTGAACCTACCACCTACGAGCAGTACTTC. Together with reference TRBV2 and TRBJ2-7, the CDR3 gives the full variable domain: EPEVTQTPSHQVTQMGQEVILRCVPISNHLYFYWYRQILGQKVEFLVSFYNNEISEKSEIFDDQFSVERPDGSNFTLKIRSTKLEDSAMYFCASSEPTTYEQYFGPGTRLTVT.

This clone was picked up one time. The chain uses TRBV11-2 and TRBJ2-1; TRBD2 matches at 10 bases. J was trimmed by 1 base and V by 5 bases; bases with no gene match: 8. The CDR3 has 17 amino acids. Germline values: CDR1 SGHAT, CDR2 FQNNGV. The CDR3 is CASSPLAGRLSYNEQFF. The CDR3 bases are TGTGCCAGCAGCCCACTAGCGGGGCGACTTTCCTACAATGAGCAGTTCTTC. Drawing the rest from reference TRBV11-2 and TRBJ2-1, the complete variable domain is EAGVAQSPRYKIIEKRQSVAFWCNPISGHATLYWYQQILGQGPKLLIQFQNNGVVDDSQLPKDRFSAERLKGVDSTLKIQPAKLEDSAVYLCASSPLAGRLSYNEQFFGPGTRLTVL.

Only a few counts were recorded for this clone. The chain employs TRBV5-6 and TRBJ1-5; D is possibly TRBD1 (5 bases). The ends were cut back, 2 bases at V and 0 bases at J, with 9 bases in the middle. The CDR3 contains 15 residues. The germline V gene has CDR1 SGHDT and CDR2 YYEEEE. The CDR3 reads CASSFTGPSNQPQHF. The CDR3 coding sequence is TGTGCCAGCAGCTTTACAGGACCTAGCAATCAGCCCCAGCATTTT.

V is TRBV29-1 and J is TRBJ2-5, with a weak D call TRBD2 (6 bases). V lost 3 bases and J 2 bases, leaving 10 bases between the germline ends. Germline CDR1 reads SQVTM; CDR2 reads ANQGSEA. The CDR3 spans 13 residues. The DNA of the CDR3 is TGCAGCGTTGAGAGGACTATTCAAGAGACCCAGTACTTC. Amino acids: CSVERTIQETQYF.

This chain joins TRBV4-2 and TRBJ2-2; 10 nucleotides match TRBD2. The V gene's germline CDR1 is LGHNA and CDR2 YNFKEQ. The CDR3 is 15 amino acids. With 1 base clipped from V and 5 bases from J, the junction kept 1 base outside the gene matches. This CDR3 reads CASSQGLAGTGELFF. The CDR3 nucleotides are TGTGCCAGCAGCCAAGGACTAGCGGGTACCGGGGAGCTGTTTTTT.

V gene TRBV7-3 combines with J gene TRBJ2-3; TRBD2 matches 11 bases. With V trimmed by 2 bases and J by 4 bases, 5 bases remained unmatched. The V gene's germline CDR1 is SGHTA and CDR2 FQGTGA. The CDR3 sequence is 16 residues long. The CDR3 is CASSLRSGGAADTQYF. CDR3 bases: TGTGCCAGCAGCTTACGTAGCGGGGGGGCGGCAGATACGCAGTATTTT.

This clone has just a few counts. The J gene is TRBJ1-2, the V gene TRBV10-3; tentatively, D is TRBD1 (6 bases). The CDR3 has 13 residues. The germline V and J ends were trimmed by 8 bases and 5 bases, with 15 bases remaining between them. Germline values: CDR1 ENHRY, CDR2 SYGVKD. CDR3 sequence: CAIGGDTNYGYTF. CDR3 DNA sequence: TGTGCCATCGGGGGGGACACCAATTATGGCTACACCTTC.

The gene calls are TRBV2 and TRBJ1-3; maybe TRBD1 (6 bases). CDR1 is SNHLY and CDR2 is FYNNEI in the germline V gene. The CDR3 has 14 amino acids. The ends were cut back, 9 bases at V and 3 bases at J, with 15 bases in the middle. The CDR3 protein is CARQGVGNGNTIYF. The CDR3 DNA reads TGTGCCAGACAGGGTGTGGGTAATGGAAACACCATATATTTT.

The J gene is TRBJ2-3, the V gene TRBV4-3, with a tentative D call TRBD1 (6 bases). The CDR3 spans 13 residues. CDR1 and CDR2 from the germline V gene are LGHNA and YSLEER. V lost 4 bases, J lost 2 bases, and 7 bases lay in between. CDR3 protein: CASSRDTTDTQYF. CDR3 nucleotide sequence: TGCGCCAGCAGCCGGGACACCACAGATACGCAGTATTTT.

The CDR3 region has the DNA TGCGCCAGCGGTAATGCTCCAGGGGGCGAGTACGAGCAGTACTTC. Amino acid sequence: CASGNAPGGEYEQYF. The V gene is TRBV4-1, the J gene TRBJ2-7, with 8 bases fitting TRBD1. The length of the CDR3 is 15 residues. CDR1 and CDR2 (germline): MGHRA, YSYEKL. V gave up 8 bases and J gave up 4 bases; unmatched junction bases: 13.

This sequence joins TRBV9 and TRBJ1-2, with a weak D call TRBD1 (5 bases). The V end was cut by 0 bases, the J end by 5 bases, with 14 bases between. Germline V lookup: CDR1 SGDLS, CDR2 YYNGEE. This CDR3 has 15 residues. This CDR3 is CASSVATGQAYGYTF. In DNA, the CDR3 is TGTGCCAGCAGCGTAGCTACTGGACAAGCTTATGGCTACACCTTC.

The rearrangement uses TRBV6-1 and TRBJ1-3; D possibly corresponds to TRBD1 (6 bases). With 4 bases removed from V and 0 bases from J, the gap between germline ends came to 7 bases. From germline, CDR1 is MNHNS and CDR2 SASEGT. The CDR3 consists of 14 residues. The CDR3 loop reads CASSGTVSGNTIYF. The CDR3 bases are TGTGCCAGCAGTGGGACAGTCTCTGGAAACACCATATATTTT.

This chain connects TRBV7-2 to TRBJ2-3, with TRBD2 matching over 9 bases. J gave up 7 bases and V 5 bases, and 13 bases lay outside the gene matches. Germline V CDR1 and CDR2: SGHTA, FQGNSA. The CDR3 consists of 16 residues. CDR3 sequence reads: CASSPGRAGGPYTQYF. The CDR3 DNA sequence: TGTGCCAGCAGCCCGGGACGGGCGGGGGGGCCATATACGCAGTATTTT.